This T cell receptor beta chain was captured by sequencing in a study of cytomegalovirus exposure and HLA in healthy donors. Study-level findings and limits: Investigators reported 164 TCR beta chains as tied to cytomegalovirus. TCR beta sequences reportedly predicted most subjects' HLA-A and HLA-B alleles accurately.

It was with 60 Vbeta and 13 Jbeta primers that the PCR ran. Original analysis: In a later analysis, about 11 million of approximately 81 million unique beta chains occurred in at least two donors. Sequencing was performed with immunoSEQ multiplex PCR; in TCRdb, only in-frame clones are kept and a portion is missing. V and J calls and clone size come straight from that table; D and trimming were deduced from the DNA. The sample lists fewer than 250,000 clones; 79% were seen once. With regard to this clone: The antigen is unknown.

The sequence derives from a woman aged 18-35 years in good health and CMV-seronegative. The sample taken for sequencing was PBMCs.

CDR3 nucleotide sequence: TGTGCCAGCAGCCCCAACCGACTAGCGGGAGCAGAGACCCAGTACTTC. Protein: CASSPNRLAGAETQYF. The chain carries TRBV11-2 and TRBJ2-5; 12 positions agree with TRBD2. In germline, CDR1 is SGHAT, CDR2 FQNNGV. The CDR3 loop spans 16 amino acids. Trimming at V came to 5 bases and at J to 4 bases, leaving 8 bases not matched to a gene.